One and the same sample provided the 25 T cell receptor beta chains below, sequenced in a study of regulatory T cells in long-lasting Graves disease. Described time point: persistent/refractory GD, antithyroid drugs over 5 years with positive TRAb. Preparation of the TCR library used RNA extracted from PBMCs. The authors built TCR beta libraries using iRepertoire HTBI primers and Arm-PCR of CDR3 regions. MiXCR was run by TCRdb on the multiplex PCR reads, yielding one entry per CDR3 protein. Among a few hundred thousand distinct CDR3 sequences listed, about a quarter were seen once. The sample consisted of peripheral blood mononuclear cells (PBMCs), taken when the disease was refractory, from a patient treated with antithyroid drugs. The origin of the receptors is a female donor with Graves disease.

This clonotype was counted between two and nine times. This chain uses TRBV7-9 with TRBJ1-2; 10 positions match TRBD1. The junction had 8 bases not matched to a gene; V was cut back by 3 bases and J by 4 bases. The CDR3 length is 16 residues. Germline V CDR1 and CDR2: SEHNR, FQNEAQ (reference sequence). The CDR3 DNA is TGTGCCAGCAGCTTCTCCCGGGACAGGGGAGTCTATGGCTACACCTTC. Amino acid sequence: CASSFSRDRGVYGYTF.

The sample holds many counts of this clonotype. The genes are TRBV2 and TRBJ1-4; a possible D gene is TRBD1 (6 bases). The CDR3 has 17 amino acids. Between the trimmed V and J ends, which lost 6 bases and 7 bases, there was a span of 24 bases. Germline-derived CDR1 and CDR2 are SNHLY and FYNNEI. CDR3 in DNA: TGTGCCAGCAGCCTACGGAGTTCGGGGGGCAGTGGTGAAAAACTGTTTTTT. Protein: CASSLRSSGGSGEKLFF.

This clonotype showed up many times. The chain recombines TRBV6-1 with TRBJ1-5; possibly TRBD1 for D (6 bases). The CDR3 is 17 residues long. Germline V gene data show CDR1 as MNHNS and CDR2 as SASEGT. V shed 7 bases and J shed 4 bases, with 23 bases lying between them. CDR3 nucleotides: TGTGCCAGCAAGGAAGACAGGCCCGGGCCCTTTAATCAGCCCCAGCATTTT. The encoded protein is CASKEDRPGPFNQPQHF.

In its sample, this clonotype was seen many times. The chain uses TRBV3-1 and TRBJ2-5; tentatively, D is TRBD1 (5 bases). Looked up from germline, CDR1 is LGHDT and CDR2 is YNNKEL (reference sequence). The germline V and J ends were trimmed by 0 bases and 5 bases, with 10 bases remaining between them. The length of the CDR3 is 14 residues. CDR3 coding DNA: TGTGCCAGCAGCCAAGAAGGGGTTCGCGAGACCCAGTACTTC. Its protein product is CASSQEGVRETQYF.

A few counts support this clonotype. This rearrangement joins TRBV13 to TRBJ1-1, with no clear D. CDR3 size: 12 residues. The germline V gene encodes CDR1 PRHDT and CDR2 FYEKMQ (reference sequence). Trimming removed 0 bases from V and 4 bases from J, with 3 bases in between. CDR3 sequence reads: CASSLGPTEAFF. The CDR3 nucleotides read TGTGCCAGCAGCTTAGGGCCCACTGAAGCTTTCTTT. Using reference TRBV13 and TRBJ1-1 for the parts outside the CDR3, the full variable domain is AAGVIQSPRHLIKEKRETATLKCYPIPRHDTVYWYQQGPGQDPQFLISFYEKMQSDKGSIPDRFSAQQFSDYHSELNMSSLELGDSALYFCASSLGPTEAFFGQGTRLTVV.

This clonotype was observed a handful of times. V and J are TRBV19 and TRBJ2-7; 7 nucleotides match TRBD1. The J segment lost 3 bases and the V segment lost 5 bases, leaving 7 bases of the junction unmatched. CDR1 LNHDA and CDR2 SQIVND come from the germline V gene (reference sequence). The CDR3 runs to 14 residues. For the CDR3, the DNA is TGTGCCAGTAGTTCCGAGGGGGCCCACTACGAGCAGTACTTC. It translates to CASSSEGAHYEQYF.

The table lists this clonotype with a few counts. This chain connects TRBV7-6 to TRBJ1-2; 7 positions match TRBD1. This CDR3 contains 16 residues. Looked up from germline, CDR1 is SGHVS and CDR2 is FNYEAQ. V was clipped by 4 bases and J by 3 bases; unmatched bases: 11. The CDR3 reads CASSYFAGGGDYGYTF. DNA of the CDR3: TGTGCCAGCAGCTATTTTGCAGGAGGGGGCGACTATGGCTACACCTTC.

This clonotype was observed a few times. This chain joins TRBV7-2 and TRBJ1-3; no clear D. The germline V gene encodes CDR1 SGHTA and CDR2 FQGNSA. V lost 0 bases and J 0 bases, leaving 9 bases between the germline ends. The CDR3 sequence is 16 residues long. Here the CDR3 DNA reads TGTGCCAGCAGCTTAGCGAAACGCCTCTCTGGAAACACCATATATTTT. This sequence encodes CASSLAKRLSGNTIYF.

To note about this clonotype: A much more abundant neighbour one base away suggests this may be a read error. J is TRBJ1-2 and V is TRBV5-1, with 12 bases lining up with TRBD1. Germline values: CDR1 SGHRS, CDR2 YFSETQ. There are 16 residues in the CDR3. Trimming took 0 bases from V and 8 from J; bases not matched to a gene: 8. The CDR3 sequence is CASSLALGQGAGGYTF. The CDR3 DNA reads TGCGCCAGCAGCTTGGCCTTGGGACAGGGGGCTGGAGGCTACACCTTC.

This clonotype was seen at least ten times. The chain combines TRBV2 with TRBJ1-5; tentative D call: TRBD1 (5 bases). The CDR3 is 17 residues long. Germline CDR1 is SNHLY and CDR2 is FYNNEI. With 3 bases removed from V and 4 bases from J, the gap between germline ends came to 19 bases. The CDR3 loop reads CASSDDPTRVGNQPQHF. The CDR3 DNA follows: TGTGCCAGCAGTGACGATCCGACCAGGGTTGGGAATCAGCCCCAGCATTTT.

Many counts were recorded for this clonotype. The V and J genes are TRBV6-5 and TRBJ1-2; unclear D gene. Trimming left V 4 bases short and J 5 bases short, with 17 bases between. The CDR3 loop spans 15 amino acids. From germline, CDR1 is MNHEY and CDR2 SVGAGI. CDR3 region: CASSSQGGGKYGYTF. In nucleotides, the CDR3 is TGTGCCAGCAGTTCCCAAGGCGGAGGGAAATATGGCTACACCTTC.

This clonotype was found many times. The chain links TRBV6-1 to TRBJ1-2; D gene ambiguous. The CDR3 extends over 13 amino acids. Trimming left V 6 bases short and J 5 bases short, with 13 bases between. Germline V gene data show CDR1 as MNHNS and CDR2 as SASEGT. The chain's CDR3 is CASSTAFTYGYTF. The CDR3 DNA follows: TGTGCCAGCAGCACCGCCTTTACGTATGGCTACACCTTC.

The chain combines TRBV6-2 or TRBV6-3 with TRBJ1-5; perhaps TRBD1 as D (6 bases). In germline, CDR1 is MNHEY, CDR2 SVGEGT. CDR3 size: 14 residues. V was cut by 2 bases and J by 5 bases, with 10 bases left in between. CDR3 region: CASSYGGVDQPQHF. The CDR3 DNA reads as TGTGCCAGCAGTTACGGGGGCGTCGATCAGCCCCAGCATTTT.

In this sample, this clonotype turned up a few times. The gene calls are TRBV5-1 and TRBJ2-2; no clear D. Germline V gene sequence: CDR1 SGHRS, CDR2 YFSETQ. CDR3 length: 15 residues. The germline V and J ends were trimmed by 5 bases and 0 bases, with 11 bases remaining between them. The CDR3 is CASREGPANTGELFF. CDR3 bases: TGCGCCAGCAGGGAAGGGCCCGCGAACACCGGGGAGCTGTTTTTT. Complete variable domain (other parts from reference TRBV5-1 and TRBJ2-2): KAGVTQTPRYLIKTRGQQVTLSCSPISGHRSVSWYQQTPGQGLQFLFEYFSETQRNKGNFPGRFSGRQFSNSRSEMNVSTLELGDSALYLCASREGPANTGELFFGEGSRLTVL.

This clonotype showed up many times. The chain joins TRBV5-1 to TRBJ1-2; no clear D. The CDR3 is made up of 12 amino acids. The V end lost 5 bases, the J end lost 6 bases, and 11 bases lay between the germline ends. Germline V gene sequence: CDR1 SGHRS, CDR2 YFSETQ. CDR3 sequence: CASRLGEDGYTF. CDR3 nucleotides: TGCGCCAGCAGACTGGGAGAGGATGGCTACACCTTC.

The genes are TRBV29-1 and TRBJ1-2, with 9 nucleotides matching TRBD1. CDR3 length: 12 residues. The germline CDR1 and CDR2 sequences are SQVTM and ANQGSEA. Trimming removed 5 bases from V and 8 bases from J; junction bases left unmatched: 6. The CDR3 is CSVWGQGKGYTF. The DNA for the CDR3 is TGCAGCGTTTGGGGACAGGGTAAAGGCTACACCTTC. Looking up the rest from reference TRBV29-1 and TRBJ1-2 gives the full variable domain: SAVISQKPSRDICQRGTSLTIQCQVDSQVTMMFWYRQQPGQSLTLIATANQGSEATYESGFVIDKFPISRPNLTFSTLTVSNMSPEDSSIYLCSVWGQGKGYTFGSGTRLTVV.

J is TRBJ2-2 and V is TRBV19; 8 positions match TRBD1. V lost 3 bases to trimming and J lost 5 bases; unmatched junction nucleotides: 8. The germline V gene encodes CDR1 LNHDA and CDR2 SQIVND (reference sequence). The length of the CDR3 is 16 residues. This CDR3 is CASSIVQGARTGELFF. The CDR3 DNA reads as TGTGCCAGTAGTATCGTTCAGGGGGCGCGGACCGGGGAGCTGTTTTTT. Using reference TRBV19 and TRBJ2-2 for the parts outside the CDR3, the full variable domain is DGGITQSPKYLFRKEGQNVTLSCEQNLNHDAMYWYRQDPGQGLRLIYYSQIVNDFQKGDIAEGYSVSREKKESFPLTVTSAQKNPTAFYLCASSIVQGARTGELFFGEGSRLTVL.

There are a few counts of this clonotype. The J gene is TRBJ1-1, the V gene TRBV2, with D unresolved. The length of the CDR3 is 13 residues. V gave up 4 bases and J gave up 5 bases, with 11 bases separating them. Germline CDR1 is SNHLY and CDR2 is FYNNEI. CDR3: CASSGGLRTEAFF. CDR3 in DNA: TGTGCCAGCAGTGGAGGGTTACGGACTGAAGCTTTCTTT. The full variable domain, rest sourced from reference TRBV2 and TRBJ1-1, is EPEVTQTPSHQVTQMGQEVILRCVPISNHLYFYWYRQILGQKVEFLVSFYNNEISEKSEIFDDQFSVERPDGSNFTLKIRSTKLEDSAMYFCASSGGLRTEAFFGQGTRLTVV.

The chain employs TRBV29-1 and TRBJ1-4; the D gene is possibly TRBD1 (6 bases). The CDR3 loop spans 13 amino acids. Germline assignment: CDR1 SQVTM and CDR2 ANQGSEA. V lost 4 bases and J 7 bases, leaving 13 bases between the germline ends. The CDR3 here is CSVVGGLSEKLFF. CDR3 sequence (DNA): TGCAGCGTTGTTGGGGGGCTTAGTGAAAAACTGTTTTTT.

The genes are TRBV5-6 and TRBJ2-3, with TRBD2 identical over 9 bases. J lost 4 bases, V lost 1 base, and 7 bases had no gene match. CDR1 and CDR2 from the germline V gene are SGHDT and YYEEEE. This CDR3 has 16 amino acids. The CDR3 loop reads CASSLNSGSSADTQYF. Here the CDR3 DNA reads TGTGCCAGCAGCTTGAATAGCGGGAGTTCCGCAGATACGCAGTATTTT.

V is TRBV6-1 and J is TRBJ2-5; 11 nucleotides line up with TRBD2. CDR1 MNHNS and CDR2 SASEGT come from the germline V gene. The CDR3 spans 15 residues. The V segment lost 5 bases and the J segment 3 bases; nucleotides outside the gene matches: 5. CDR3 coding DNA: TGTGCCAGCAGTCGACATAGCGGGAGGGAAGAGACCCAGTACTTC. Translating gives CASSRHSGREETQYF.

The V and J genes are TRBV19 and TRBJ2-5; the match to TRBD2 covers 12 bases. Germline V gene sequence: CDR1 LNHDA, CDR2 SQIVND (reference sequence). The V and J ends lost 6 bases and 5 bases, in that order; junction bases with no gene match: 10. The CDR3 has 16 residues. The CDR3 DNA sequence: TGTGCCAGTAGGCAGGACGGACTAGCGGGAAGCGAGACCCAGTACTTC. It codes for CASRQDGLAGSETQYF.

CDR3 sequence reads: CASSLRMDKGYGYTF. Written as DNA, the CDR3 is TGCGCCAGCAGCTTGCGTATGGACAAAGGGTATGGCTACACCTTC. The rearrangement uses TRBV5-1 and TRBJ1-2; possibly TRBD1 for D (5 bases). Germline V gene sequence: CDR1 SGHRS, CDR2 YFSETQ. Trimming removed 1 base from V and 5 bases from J, with 15 bases in between. The CDR3 consists of 15 residues.

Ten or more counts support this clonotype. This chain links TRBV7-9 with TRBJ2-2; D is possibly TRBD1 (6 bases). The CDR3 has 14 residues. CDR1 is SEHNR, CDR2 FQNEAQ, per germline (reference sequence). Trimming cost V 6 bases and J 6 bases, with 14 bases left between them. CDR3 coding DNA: TGTGCCAGCAGACCAGCAGGGGAAGCCGGGGAGCTGTTTTTT. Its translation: CASRPAGEAGELFF.

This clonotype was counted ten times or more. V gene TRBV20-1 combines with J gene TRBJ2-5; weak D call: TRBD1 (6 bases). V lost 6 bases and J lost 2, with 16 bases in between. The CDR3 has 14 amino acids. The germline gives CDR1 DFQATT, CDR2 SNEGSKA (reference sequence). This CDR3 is CSAVSGDPQETQYF. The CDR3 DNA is TGCAGTGCCGTTTCAGGGGACCCACAAGAGACCCAGTACTTC.